This TCR beta chain was sequenced for a study of blood T cell repertoires in COVID-19. In germline, CDR1 is SGHDT, CDR2 YYEEEE. V was pared by 8 bases and J by 4 bases, with 5 bases of the junction left unmatched. The CDR3 runs to 13 residues. Repertoires were generated with immunoSEQ multiplex PCR, while TCRdb's copy carries only in-frame clones and drops some. Among fewer than 250,000 clones listed, 80% to 90% were seen once. This receptor was taken from a woman between 50 and 59 years old with acute or convalescent COVID-19. The sequencing input was peripheral blood. This chain uses TRBV5-6 with TRBJ2-1; 8 bases are shared with TRBD2. The CDR3 here is CASGLAVYNEQFF. Here the CDR3 DNA reads TGTGCCAGTGGACTAGCCGTTTACAATGAGCAGTTCTTC. Combining the CDR3 with reference TRBV5-6 and TRBJ2-1 gives the whole variable domain DAGVTQSPTHLIKTRGQQVTLRCSPKSGHDTVSWYQQALGQGPQFIFQYYEEEERQRGNFPDRFSGHQFPNYSSELNVNALLLGDSALYLCASGLAVYNEQFFGPGTRLTVL.